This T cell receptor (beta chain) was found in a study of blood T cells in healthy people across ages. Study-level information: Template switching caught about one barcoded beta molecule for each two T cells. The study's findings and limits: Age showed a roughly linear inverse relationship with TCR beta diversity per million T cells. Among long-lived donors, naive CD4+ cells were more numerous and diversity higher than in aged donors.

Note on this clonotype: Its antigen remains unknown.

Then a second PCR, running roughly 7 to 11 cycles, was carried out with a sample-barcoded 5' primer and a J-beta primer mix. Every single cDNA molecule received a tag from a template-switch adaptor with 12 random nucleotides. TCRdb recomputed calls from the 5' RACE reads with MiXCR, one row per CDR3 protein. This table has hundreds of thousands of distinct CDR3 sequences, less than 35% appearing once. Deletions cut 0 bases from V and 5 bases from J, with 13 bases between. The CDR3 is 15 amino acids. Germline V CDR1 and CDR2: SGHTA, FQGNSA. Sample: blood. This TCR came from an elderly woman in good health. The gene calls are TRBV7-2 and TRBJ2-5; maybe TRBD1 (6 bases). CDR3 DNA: TGTGCCAGCAGCTTAGCAGGACAGCGAAAGGAGACCCAGTACTTC. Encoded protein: CASSLAGQRKETQYF.